A single sample gave rise to the 17 T cell receptor beta chains below, sequenced in a study. In TCRdb, the RT-PCR reads were re-called with MiXCR into one record per CDR3 protein. Altogether about 680,000 distinct CDR3 sequences are present, more than 13% being singletons, with the ten largest covering 3.6%. Specimen: memory CD4+ T cells from blood. The receptors originated from a female donor in good health, serving as a healthy control.

The chain carries TRBV24-1 and TRBJ2-3, with 11 bases identical to TRBD2. The J segment lost 2 bases and the V segment lost 3 bases, leaving 3 bases of the junction unmatched. Germline V lookup: CDR1 KGHDR, CDR2 SFDVKD. The CDR3 is 16 amino acids. Here the CDR3 reads CATSDASGGHTDTQYF. In DNA form, the CDR3 reads TGTGCCACCAGTGATGCTAGCGGGGGGCACACAGATACGCAGTATTTT.

V is TRBV15 and J is TRBJ1-2; 10 bases agree with TRBD1. Per germline, CDR1 LNHNV and CDR2 YYDKDF (reference sequence). The CDR3 is 11 residues long. After removal of 8 bases from V and 6 bases from J, the junction contained 0 bases not matched to a gene. CDR3 nucleotide sequence: TGTGCCACCGGGACAGGGGATGGCTACACCTTC. It codes for CATGTGDGYTF.

CDR3 sequence (DNA): TGTGCCAGCAGCTTAGCGGGTAGCGGGAGGGAGACCCAGTACTTC. Residues: CASSLAGSGRETQYF. This rearrangement joins TRBV7-2 to TRBJ2-5, with TRBD2 matching 10 bases. The ends lost 0 bases at V and 5 bases at J; junction bases unmatched: 3. Germline V gene lookup returns CDR1 SGHTA and CDR2 FQGNSA. The CDR3 is 15 residues long.

This clonotype appeared a few times. This chain uses TRBV20-1 with TRBJ1-5; tentatively, D is TRBD1 (5 bases). The CDR3 sequence is 14 residues long. Per the germline V gene, CDR1 is DFQATT and CDR2 is SNEGSKA (reference sequence). Trimming stripped 5 bases from V and 4 bases from J, with 15 bases between. The CDR3 sequence is CSAGTWTDNQPQHF. The CDR3 region has the DNA TGCAGTGCTGGGACCTGGACGGATAATCAGCCCCAGCATTTT.

The V call is TRBV20-1, the J call TRBJ2-7, with TRBD2 matching 8 bases. This CDR3 region has 14 residues. Germline V gene lookup returns CDR1 DFQATT and CDR2 SNEGSKA (reference sequence). The J segment lost 3 bases and the V segment lost 6 bases, leaving 10 bases of the junction unmatched. The CDR3 region is CSATTSVDLYEQYF. The CDR3 region has the DNA TGCAGTGCCACGACTAGCGTGGACCTCTACGAGCAGTACTTC.

In this sample, this clonotype turned up a few times. This chain uses TRBV6-1 with TRBJ1-2; TRBD1 aligns across 7 bases. The germline gives CDR1 MNHNS, CDR2 SASEGT. CDR3 length: 12 residues. V dropped 6 bases and J dropped 6; count of bases not matched to a gene: 4. CDR3 DNA sequence: TGTGCCAGCAGGACAGGGTTGGATGGCTACACCTTC. This encodes CASRTGLDGYTF.

This clonotype has more than one count but fewer than ten. V and J are TRBV5-1 and TRBJ1-2, with a tentative D call TRBD1 (5 bases). The CDR3 is made up of 14 amino acids. CDR1 is SGHRS and CDR2 is YFSETQ in the germline V gene. V lost 4 bases to trimming and J lost 8 bases, with 18 bases between them. The CDR3 is CASSPDEGWGGYTF. CDR3 DNA: TGCGCCAGCAGCCCGGATGAGGGATGGGGCGGCTACACCTTC.

This clonotype was seen many times. The CDR3 coding sequence is TGTGCCAGCAGGCCTGTTAGCGGGAGGGGGGGAACAGATACGCAGTATTTT. This translates into CASRPVSGRGGTDTQYF. This chain uses TRBV28 with TRBJ2-3; the match to TRBD2 covers 11 bases. Germline trimming cut 6 bases from V and 3 bases from J; bases unmatched to any gene: 11. CDR3 length: 17 amino acids. Germline CDR1 and CDR2: MDHEN and SYDVKM.

This clonotype was recorded many times. J is TRBJ2-2 and V is TRBV28, with TRBD1 matching over 7 bases. Germline CDR1 reads MDHEN; CDR2 reads SYDVKM. After removal of 6 bases from V and 3 bases from J, the junction contained 4 bases not matched to a gene. This CDR3 is 14 amino acids long. Here the CDR3 DNA reads TGTGCCAGCAGCCCTGGGACAGACACCGGGGAGCTGTTTTTT. Its translation: CASSPGTDTGELFF. The complete variable domain, with remaining parts taken from reference TRBV28 and TRBJ2-2, reads DVKVTQSSRYLVKRTGEKVFLECVQDMDHENMFWYRQDPGLGLRLIYFSYDVKMKEKGDIPEGYSVSREKKERFSLILESASTNQTSMYLCASSPGTDTGELFFGEGSRLTVL.

The rearrangement uses TRBV15 and TRBJ2-7, with D unclear. Germline CDR1 reads LNHNV; CDR2 reads YYDKDF (reference sequence). This CDR3 region has 13 residues. The V end was cut by 5 bases, the J end by 6 bases, with 14 bases between. CDR3 in DNA: TGTGCCACCAGCGGCGGAGTGGGGTTCGAGCAGTACTTC. Translating gives CATSGGVGFEQYF.

A few counts support this clonotype. The chain joins TRBV18 to TRBJ2-7; 7 bases line up with TRBD2. The CDR3 covers 13 residues. Per the germline V gene, CDR1 is KGHSH and CDR2 is LQKENI. Trimming at V came to 0 bases and at J to 6 bases, leaving 2 bases not matched to a gene. The CDR3 nucleotides are TGTGCCAGCTCACCACCGTGGGAGGGCGAGCAGTACTTC. Protein sequence: CASSPPWEGEQYF.

The chain employs TRBV20-1 and TRBJ1-1, with no clear D. Trimming took 6 bases from V and 0 from J, leaving 11 bases between them. This CDR3 comprises 13 residues. The V gene's germline CDR1 is DFQATT and CDR2 SNEGSKA (reference sequence). The CDR3 is CSATRTVNTEAFF. The CDR3 coding sequence is TGCAGTGCCACAAGGACGGTGAACACTGAAGCTTTCTTT.

This clonotype was picked up a small number of times. The chain has TRBV20-1 and TRBJ2-1, with 8 bases that match TRBD2. CDR3 length: 14 amino acids. V trimming: 6 bases; J trimming: 3 bases; junction bases outside the gene matches: 7. CDR1 is DFQATT and CDR2 is SNEGSKA in the germline V gene (reference sequence). CDR3: CSAIPSGSYNEQFF. The DNA of the CDR3 is TGCAGTGCAATTCCCAGCGGGAGCTACAATGAGCAGTTCTTC.

Only a few counts were recorded for this clonotype. V usage is TRBV4-1 and J usage is TRBJ1-1, with D perhaps TRBD1 (5 bases). The CDR3 runs to 15 residues. Germline CDR1 and CDR2: MGHRA and YSYEKL. Between the trimmed V and J ends, which lost 0 bases and 3 bases, there was a span of 11 bases. CDR3 coding DNA: TGCGCCAGCAGCCAAGATGTTGCGGGGGACACTGAAGCTTTCTTT. Residues: CASSQDVAGDTEAFF.

This clonotype was counted ten times or more. The chain uses TRBV12-3 or TRBV12-4 and TRBJ1-6; D gene unclear. V lost 4 bases and J 9 bases, leaving 10 bases between the germline ends. This CDR3 spans 13 amino acids. CDR3 sequence (DNA): TGTGCCAGCAGTTGGATCTTGGCTTCACCCCTCCACTTT. Encoded protein: CASSWILASPLHF.

Of note for this clonotype: This sequence may be a read error, since a much larger clone differs from it by one base. The chain has TRBV4-2 and TRBJ2-7; D gene uncertain. Germline CDR1 is LGHNA and CDR2 is YNFKEQ. The V end was cut by 1 base, the J end by 7 bases, with 20 bases between. There are 16 residues in the CDR3. CDR3 sequence (DNA): TGTGCCAGCAGCCAAGGGACGGTGAGCTCCTACAATGAGCAGTACTTC. This translates into CASSQGTVSSYNEQYF.

This clonotype was counted at least ten times. The chain couples TRBV6-1 to TRBJ2-5; 8 bases align to TRBD1. Germline CDR1 MNHNS, CDR2 SASEGT. Unmatched junction bases numbered 7, after V lost 3 bases and J lost 1 base. The CDR3 has 16 amino acids. This chain's CDR3 is CASSDRQGRLQETQYF. The DNA of the CDR3 is TGTGCCAGCAGTGACAGACAGGGGCGACTCCAAGAGACCCAGTACTTC.